This T cell receptor beta chain was profiled in a study of post-analysis software for immune sequencing data. Study results and limitations: Relative to controls, patients had five TRBV segments at higher frequency, with TRBV5-6, TRBV5-1 and TRBV20-1 among these.

Every TCR beta cDNA library bore unique molecular identifiers. There were about 1 to 10 million T cells, and approximately 500,000 cDNA molecules came from them. TCRdb re-derived calls from the PCR reads in MiXCR, one entry per CDR3 protein. Altogether around 400,000 distinct CDR3 sequences are present, approximately 37% being singletons, with the ten largest covering under 9%. Points on this clonotype: Antigen: not known.

Germline V gene lookup returns CDR1 SGHRS and CDR2 YFSETQ. This CDR3 has 11 amino acids. The V end lost 5 bases, the J end lost 10 bases, and 10 bases lay between the germline ends. The rearrangement links TRBV5-1 to TRBJ2-1; no definite D call. Input material: blood. This TCR was recovered from a girl aged 2-10 years with multiple sclerosis. This CDR3 is CASSVGLEQFF. CDR3 bases: TGCGCCAGCAGTGTGGGCCTCGAGCAGTTCTTC.